A single sample gave rise to the 5 T cell receptor beta chains below, sequenced in a study of shared clonotypes between healthy human individuals. The repertoire was sequenced with immunoSEQ multiplex PCR; TCRdb's copy has only in-frame clones and lacks some. The table includes approximately 700,000 clones, roughly 72% detected once. Sequenced material: memory CD4+ T cells sorted from blood. Subset indicated: CD45RA-negative fraction. These receptors came from a woman aged 25 to 39 in good health.

This sequence joins TRBV2 and TRBJ2-3; the match to TRBD1 covers 9 bases. J gave up 4 bases and V 3 bases, and 5 bases lay outside the gene matches. Germline V gives CDR1 SNHLY, CDR2 FYNNEI. This CDR3 contains 15 residues. CDR3 loop: CASSDVDRGPDTQYF. The CDR3 coding sequence is TGTGCCAGCAGTGACGTGGACAGGGGCCCAGATACGCAGTATTTT.

This clone has just one count. The chain uses TRBV28 and TRBJ2-5; TRBD1 matches at 7 bases. The trim removed 6 bases at V and 5 bases at J, leaving 12 bases unmatched. Germline CDR1 and CDR2: MDHEN and SYDVKM. CDR3 length: 15 residues. CDR3 nucleotide sequence: TGTGCCAGCAGCCCACAAGACAGGGTTTCCGAGACCCAGTACTTC. It codes for CASSPQDRVSETQYF.

This clone was found once. Given a much more abundant clone one base away, this may be a read error. The rearrangement links TRBV10-1 to TRBJ1-5; D gene uncertain. V was shortened by 3 bases and J by 0 bases, with 3 bases between the two germline ends. Germline CDR1 reads WNHNN; CDR2 reads SYGVQD (reference sequence). The CDR3 covers 13 residues. In DNA form, the CDR3 reads TGCGCCAGCAGTGAAAATAGCAATCAGCCCCAGCATTTT. Translation gives CASSENSNQPQHF.

V is TRBV19 and J is TRBJ1-5; no reliable D call. The V end was cut by 3 bases, the J end by 7 bases, with 10 bases between. There are 13 residues in the CDR3. From germline, CDR1 is LNHDA and CDR2 SQIVND (reference sequence). Here the CDR3 reads CASSITVAQPQHF. Written as DNA, the CDR3 is TGTGCCAGTAGTATCACGGTGGCCCAGCCCCAGCATTTT.

The chain has TRBV19 and TRBJ2-7; 7 bases map to TRBD2. The CDR3 is 15 residues long. V shed 7 bases, J shed 1 base, and the junction held 10 bases outside the gene matches. CDR1 is LNHDA, CDR2 SQIVND, per germline (reference sequence). The CDR3 region is CASTLGREMSYEQYF. The CDR3 nucleotides are TGTGCCAGTACTCTAGGGAGGGAAATGTCCTACGAGCAGTACTTC.